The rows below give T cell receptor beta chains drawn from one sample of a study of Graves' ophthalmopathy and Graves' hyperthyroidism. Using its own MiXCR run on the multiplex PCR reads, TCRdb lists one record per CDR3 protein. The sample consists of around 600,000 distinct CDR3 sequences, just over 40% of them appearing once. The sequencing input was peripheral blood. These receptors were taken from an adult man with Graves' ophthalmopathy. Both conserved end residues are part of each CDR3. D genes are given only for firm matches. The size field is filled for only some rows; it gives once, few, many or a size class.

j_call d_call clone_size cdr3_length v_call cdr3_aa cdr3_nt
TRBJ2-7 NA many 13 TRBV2 CASYSGRGYEQYF TGTGCCAGCTACTCGGGCCGAGGATACGAGCAGTACTTC
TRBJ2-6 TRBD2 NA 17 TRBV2 CASGAAGVLSGANVLTF TGTGCCAGCGGTGCAGCGGGAGTGCTATCTGGGGCCAACGTCCTGACTTTC
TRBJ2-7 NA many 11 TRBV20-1 CSAPQDYEQYF TGCAGTGCCCCGCAGGACTACGAGCAGTACTTC
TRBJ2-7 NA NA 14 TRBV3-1 CASSQVLGGHEQYF TGTGCCAGCAGCCAAGTATTGGGAGGTCACGAGCAGTACTTC
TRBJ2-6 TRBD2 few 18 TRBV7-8 CASSFGLAGPSGANVLTF TGTGCCAGCAGCTTCGGACTAGCGGGTCCTTCTGGGGCCAACGTCCTGACTTTC
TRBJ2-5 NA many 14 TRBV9 CASSARRNQETQYF TGTGCCAGCAGCGCCCGACGGAACCAAGAGACCCAGTACTTC
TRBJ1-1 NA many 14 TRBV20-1 CSASHPGEMSEAFF TGCAGTGCTAGTCACCCGGGGGAAATGTCTGAAGCTTTCTTT
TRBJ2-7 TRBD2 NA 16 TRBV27 CASSVTFGGSGREQYF TGTGCCAGCAGCGTGACGTTTGGCGGTAGCGGGAGGGAGCAGTACTTC
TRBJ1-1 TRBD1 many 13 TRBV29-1 CSVETGVGTEAFF TGCAGCGTTGAAACAGGGGTGGGCACTGAAGCTTTCTTT
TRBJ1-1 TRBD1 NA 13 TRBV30 CAWSVRQGTEAFF TGTGCCTGGAGTGTACGACAGGGCACTGAAGCTTTCTTT
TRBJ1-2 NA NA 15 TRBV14 CASSQVRGHCYGYTF TGTGCCAGCAGCCAAGTCCGGGGGCACTGCTATGGCTACACCTTC
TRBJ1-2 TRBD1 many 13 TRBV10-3 CAITKDREYGYTF TGTGCCATCACAAAAGACAGGGAGTACGGCTACACCTTC
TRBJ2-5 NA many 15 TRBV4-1 CASSQTVQGSETQYF TGCGCCAGCAGCCAGACCGTTCAGGGTTCAGAGACCCAGTACTTC
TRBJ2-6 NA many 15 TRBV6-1 CASSEGTTGANVLTF TGTGCCAGCAGTGAAGGGACAACTGGGGCCAACGTCCTGACTTTC
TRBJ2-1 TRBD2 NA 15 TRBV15 CATARSTGGYNEQFF TGTGCCACCGCTAGGTCGACGGGAGGGTACAATGAGCAGTTCTTC
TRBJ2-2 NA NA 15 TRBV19 CASSMWLARTGELFF TGTGCCAGTAGTATGTGGCTAGCGCGTACCGGGGAGCTGTTTTTT
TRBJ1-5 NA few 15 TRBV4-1 CASSQSLAGNQPQHF TGCGCCAGCAGCCAGAGTTTGGCGGGCAATCAGCCCCAGCATTTT
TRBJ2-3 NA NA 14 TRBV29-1 CSVAGVLNTDTQYF TGCAGCGTCGCTGGGGTTTTAAACACAGATACGCAGTATTTT
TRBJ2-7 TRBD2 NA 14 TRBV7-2 CASSLRTSQYEQYF TGTGCCAGCAGCTTAAGGACTAGCCAATACGAGCAGTACTTC
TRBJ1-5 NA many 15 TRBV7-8 CASSFTGINNQPQHF TGTGCCAGCAGCTTCACAGGGATAAACAATCAGCCCCAGCATTTT
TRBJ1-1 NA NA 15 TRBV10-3 CAIRALTGNTGASFF TGTGCCATCAGGGCCCTGACTGGAAACACCGGGGCTTCTTTCTTT
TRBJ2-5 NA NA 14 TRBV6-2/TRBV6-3 CATTRRGRRQTQYF TGTGCCACCACCAGGCGGGGACGCAGACAGACCCAGTACTTC
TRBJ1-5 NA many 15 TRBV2 CASSRQPASNQPQHF TGTGCCAGCAGCCGACAGCCTGCTAGCAATCAGCCCCAGCATTTT
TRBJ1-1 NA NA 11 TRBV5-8 CARRGGTEAFF TGTGCCAGACGAGGAGGGACTGAAGCTTTCTTT
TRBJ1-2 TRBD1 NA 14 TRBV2 CASSDRQGNYGYTF TGTGCCAGCAGTGACCGACAGGGCAACTATGGCTACACCTTC
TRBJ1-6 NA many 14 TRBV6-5 CASSYGRINSPLHF TGTGCCAGCAGTTACGGACGGATTAATTCACCCCTCCACTTT
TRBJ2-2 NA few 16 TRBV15 CATSREGWGFTGELFF TGTGCCACCAGCAGAGAGGGGTGGGGGTTCACCGGGGAGCTGTTTTTT
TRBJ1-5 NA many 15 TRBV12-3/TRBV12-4 CASSFEGNSNQPQHF TGTGCCAGCAGTTTCGAGGGCAATAGCAATCAGCCCCAGCATTTT
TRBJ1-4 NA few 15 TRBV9 CASSQGGGLDEKLFF TGTGCCAGCAGCCAAGGGGGGGGCTTAGATGAAAAACTGTTTTTT
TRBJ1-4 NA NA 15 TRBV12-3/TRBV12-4 CASSPSFRGAEKLFF TGTGCCAGCAGTCCCAGTTTCCGGGGCGCTGAAAAACTGTTTTTT
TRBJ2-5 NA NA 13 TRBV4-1 CASSQGVRQTQYF TGCGCCAGCAGCCAAGGAGTCCGGCAGACCCAGTACTTC